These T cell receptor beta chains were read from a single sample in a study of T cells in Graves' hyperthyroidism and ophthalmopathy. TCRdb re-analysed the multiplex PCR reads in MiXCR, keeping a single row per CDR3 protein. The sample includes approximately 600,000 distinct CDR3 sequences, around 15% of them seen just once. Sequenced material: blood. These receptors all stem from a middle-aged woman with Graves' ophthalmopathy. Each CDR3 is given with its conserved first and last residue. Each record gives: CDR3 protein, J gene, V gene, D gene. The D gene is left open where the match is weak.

cdr3_aa: CASSSIDGNTEAFF
j_call: TRBJ1-1
v_call: TRBV5-1
d_call: -

cdr3_aa: CASSASGTPSYEQYF
j_call: TRBJ2-7
v_call: TRBV3-1
d_call: -

cdr3_aa: CASSYSRLAGGKTQYF
j_call: TRBJ2-5
v_call: TRBV6-5
d_call: TRBD2

cdr3_aa: CSASGVGTPSFKYF
j_call: TRBJ2-5
v_call: TRBV20-1
d_call: -

cdr3_aa: CSARSDGGKNIQYF
j_call: TRBJ2-4
v_call: TRBV20-1
d_call: -

cdr3_aa: CASRMGYTDTEAFF
j_call: TRBJ1-1
v_call: TRBV6-1
d_call: -

cdr3_aa: CASSLQGLANTGELFF
j_call: TRBJ2-2
v_call: TRBV7-3
d_call: TRBD2

cdr3_aa: CASSPGTEQHF
j_call: TRBJ1-5
v_call: TRBV9
d_call: TRBD1

cdr3_aa: CASSQDRPNTIYF
j_call: TRBJ1-3
v_call: TRBV3-1
d_call: -

cdr3_aa: CASGQQETQYF
j_call: TRBJ2-5
v_call: TRBV6-1
d_call: -

cdr3_aa: CSVELAGARTGELFF
j_call: TRBJ2-2
v_call: TRBV20-1
d_call: TRBD2

cdr3_aa: CASRRSGRGFETQYF
j_call: TRBJ2-5
v_call: TRBV12-3/TRBV12-4
d_call: TRBD2

cdr3_aa: CASSLSDEGVYIQYF
j_call: TRBJ2-4
v_call: TRBV11-3
d_call: -

cdr3_aa: CASSLERGYEQYF
j_call: TRBJ2-7
v_call: TRBV6-2/TRBV6-3
d_call: TRBD2

cdr3_aa: CSARSASGNTIYF
j_call: TRBJ1-3
v_call: TRBV20-1
d_call: -

cdr3_aa: CASSPPGGSPGTYGYTF
j_call: TRBJ1-2
v_call: TRBV12-3/TRBV12-4
d_call: -

cdr3_aa: CASSLRVGSQETQYF
j_call: TRBJ2-5
v_call: TRBV7-8
d_call: -

cdr3_aa: CASSSGQGAKGEQYF
j_call: TRBJ2-7
v_call: TRBV6-1
d_call: TRBD1

cdr3_aa: CASSVGAGTEAFF
j_call: TRBJ1-1
v_call: TRBV9
d_call: -

cdr3_aa: CASSLITSGQETQYF
j_call: TRBJ2-5
v_call: TRBV7-9
d_call: TRBD2

cdr3_aa: CASGLSGTGLNEQYF
j_call: TRBJ2-7
v_call: TRBV12-5
d_call: TRBD1

cdr3_aa: CASSPPERQETQYF
j_call: TRBJ2-5
v_call: TRBV7-2
d_call: -

cdr3_aa: CASSLIAVAGPYEQYF
j_call: TRBJ2-7
v_call: TRBV7-8
d_call: TRBD2

cdr3_aa: CASASSDNSPLHF
j_call: TRBJ1-6
v_call: TRBV6-2/TRBV6-3
d_call: -

cdr3_aa: CASSDRGGTKNIQYF
j_call: TRBJ2-4
v_call: TRBV2
d_call: -

cdr3_aa: CASRQVQDFSYEQYF
j_call: TRBJ2-7
v_call: TRBV28
d_call: -

cdr3_aa: CASIKLGPNSYEQYF
j_call: TRBJ2-7
v_call: TRBV6-5
d_call: -

cdr3_aa: CSVIPLPTGPSYEQYF
j_call: TRBJ2-7
v_call: TRBV29-1
d_call: -

cdr3_aa: CASSLDSRRETQYF
j_call: TRBJ2-5
v_call: TRBV5-5
d_call: -

cdr3_aa: CASSFLGGGMGYEQYF
j_call: TRBJ2-7
v_call: TRBV13
d_call: -

cdr3_aa: CAWSVGGLQETQYF
j_call: TRBJ2-5
v_call: TRBV30
d_call: -

cdr3_aa: CSVSASGSQNIQYF
j_call: TRBJ2-4
v_call: TRBV29-1
d_call: TRBD2

cdr3_aa: CATSDRTGLFNQPQHF
j_call: TRBJ1-5
v_call: TRBV24-1
d_call: -

cdr3_aa: CASSYGHHNYGYTF
j_call: TRBJ1-2
v_call: TRBV6-5
d_call: -

cdr3_aa: CASSLARHPGYTF
j_call: TRBJ1-2
v_call: TRBV7-2
d_call: -

cdr3_aa: CASSGSLTGLAERGSYEQYF
j_call: TRBJ2-7
v_call: TRBV6-4
d_call: TRBD2

cdr3_aa: CASTLGGGNEQYF
j_call: TRBJ2-7
v_call: TRBV6-5
d_call: -

cdr3_aa: CASCQGAQPQHF
j_call: TRBJ1-5
v_call: TRBV19
d_call: TRBD1

cdr3_aa: CASSSLRGSANYGYTF
j_call: TRBJ1-2
v_call: TRBV12-3/TRBV12-4
d_call: -